Following are 20 T cell receptor beta chains from one sample sequenced in a study of T cells after yellow fever vaccination. In TCRdb, the 5' RACE reads were re-called with MiXCR into one record per CDR3 protein. The sample lists 450,000 to 550,000 distinct CDR3 sequences, 15% to 20% seen once, with 14% in the top ten. The source material was PBMCs, sampled 15 days after the yellow fever booster vaccination. These receptors all come from a man aged 25 to 40 who received the YFV17D yellow fever vaccine.

This clonotype was counted a few times. This chain connects TRBV10-3 to TRBJ2-3, with D possibly matching TRBD1 (5 bases). With 4 bases removed from V and 3 bases from J, the gap between germline ends came to 14 bases. CDR1 and CDR2 (germline): ENHRY, SYGVKD. This CDR3 is built from 15 residues. CDR3 DNA: TGTGCCATCAGTGCTAGGGGATTTAATACAGATACGCAGTATTTT. This sequence encodes CAISARGFNTDTQYF.

This clonotype was seen a few times. This sequence joins TRBV29-1 and TRBJ2-7; 7 bases are a match to TRBD1. The CDR3 is 13 residues long. CDR1 is SQVTM and CDR2 is ANQGSEA in the germline V gene. Losses at the gene ends were 5 bases for V and 0 bases for J; bases not matched to a gene: 4. CDR3 sequence: CSVLTGSSYEQYF. Here the CDR3 DNA reads TGCAGCGTTCTGACAGGGAGCTCCTACGAGCAGTACTTC.

This clonotype turned up a few times. The CDR3 loop reads CASRPLGQGAEAFF. CDR3 DNA sequence: TGTGCCAGCAGGCCACTGGGCCAGGGGGCTGAAGCTTTCTTT. This chain connects TRBV12-3 or TRBV12-4 to TRBJ1-1; the match to TRBD1 covers 7 bases. Unmatched junction bases numbered 10, after V lost 6 bases and J lost 6 bases. The CDR3 consists of 14 residues.

This clonotype was found a few times. V usage is TRBV6-5 and J usage is TRBJ2-7; no clear D gene. CDR1 is MNHEY and CDR2 is SVGAGI in the germline V gene. Trimming stripped 1 base from V and 6 bases from J, with 19 bases between. The CDR3 loop spans 16 amino acids. Written as DNA, the CDR3 is TGTGCCAGCAGTTACTACCAGGCGACGGGCGTCGGCGAGCAGTACTTC. As protein: CASSYYQATGVGEQYF.

This clonotype was seen a handful of times. The V gene is TRBV29-1, the J gene TRBJ2-1; D is unresolved. Trimming cost V 6 bases and J 5 bases, with 14 bases left between them. The V gene's germline CDR1 is SQVTM and CDR2 ANQGSEA. The CDR3 is 13 residues long. Written as DNA, the CDR3 is TGCAGCGTCGCGGCAACGCCTAACAATGAGCAGTTCTTC. This encodes CSVAATPNNEQFF.

DNA for the CDR3: TGTGCCAGCAGTCCCCTCGGAGGACAAGAGACCCAGTACTTC. This encodes CASSPLGGQETQYF. This rearrangement joins TRBV7-9 to TRBJ2-5, with D possibly being TRBD2 (5 bases). With 6 bases removed from V and 2 bases from J, the gap between germline ends came to 13 bases. The CDR3 sequence is 14 residues long. Germline loops: CDR1 SEHNR, CDR2 FQNEAQ (reference sequence).

This clonotype was seen a few times. This chain connects TRBV24-1 to TRBJ2-1, with D possibly TRBD1 on 5 matching bases. Germline V gene lookup returns CDR1 KGHDR and CDR2 SFDVKD. CDR3 length: 14 residues. V was trimmed by 5 bases and J by 7 bases, leaving 14 bases between them. The CDR3 DNA follows: TGTGCCACCAGTGCCCGAGGACAAATTAATGAGCAGTTCTTC. This sequence encodes CATSARGQINEQFF.

The chain carries TRBV5-1 and TRBJ2-3, with no clear D. The CDR3 is 14 residues long. V lost 7 bases to trimming and J lost 5 bases, with 17 bases between them. Germline CDR1 SGHRS, CDR2 YFSETQ. CDR3 bases: TGCGCCAGCGATGGCGGTTCCAATGGAGATACGCAGTATTTT. Translation: CASDGGSNGDTQYF.

There are a few counts of this clonotype. V usage is TRBV29-1 and J usage is TRBJ2-1, with D perhaps matching TRBD1 (6 bases). V lost 0 bases to trimming and J lost 5 bases, with 20 bases between them. Germline lookup yields CDR1 SQVTM and CDR2 ANQGSEA. The length of the CDR3 is 17 residues. The CDR3 DNA is TGCAGCGTTGAAGATCGGTCAGGGGCCCCGAGTAACAATGAGCAGTTCTTC. Residues: CSVEDRSGAPSNNEQFF.

The chain links TRBV20-1 to TRBJ2-1; perhaps TRBD2 as D (6 bases). Germline loops: CDR1 DFQATT, CDR2 SNEGSKA (reference sequence). The CDR3 contains 15 residues. V shed 0 bases and J shed 6 bases, with 15 bases lying between them. The CDR3 coding sequence is TGCAGTGCTAGAGACGCTAGCGCAGCACCCAATGAGCAGTTCTTC. It specifies CSARDASAAPNEQFF.

This clonotype has only a few counts. The J gene is TRBJ2-3, the V gene TRBV29-1, with 8 bases lining up with TRBD1. The V and J ends lost 5 bases and 2 bases, in that order; junction bases with no gene match: 3. CDR1 and CDR2 from the germline V gene are SQVTM and ANQGSEA. The CDR3 totals 13 residues. The CDR3 sequence: CSVSGGITDTQYF. For the CDR3, the DNA is TGCAGCGTTTCAGGGGGCATCACAGATACGCAGTATTTT.

This clonotype was seen only a few times. This chain links TRBV24-1 with TRBJ2-1, with a possible D match to TRBD2 (5 bases). The CDR3 runs to 14 residues. V lost 0 bases and J 4 bases, leaving 6 bases between the germline ends. CDR1 and CDR2 (germline): KGHDR, SFDVKD. The CDR3 region has the DNA TGTGCCACCAGTGATTTGCGGGGTTACAATGAGCAGTTCTTC. It yields the protein CATSDLRGYNEQFF.

This clonotype occurred a few times. The J gene is TRBJ1-2, the V gene TRBV28, with TRBD1 matching over 7 bases. J gave up 5 bases and V 6 bases, and 9 bases lay outside the gene matches. Germline V gene sequence: CDR1 MDHEN, CDR2 SYDVKM. The CDR3 totals 14 residues. The CDR3 DNA follows: TGTGCCAGCAGAGTCCTGGGACAGCAATATGGCTACACCTTC. Encoded protein: CASRVLGQQYGYTF.

This clonotype came up a few times. The chain combines TRBV20-1 with TRBJ1-1, with 7 nucleotides matching TRBD1. The CDR3 consists of 18 residues. V shed 4 bases, J shed 7 bases, and the junction held 24 bases outside the gene matches. The germline V gene encodes CDR1 DFQATT and CDR2 SNEGSKA (reference sequence). The CDR3 is CSATPSGTATFSMGEAFF. In DNA form, the CDR3 reads TGCAGTGCTACCCCTTCCGGGACAGCTACGTTTTCGATGGGTGAAGCTTTCTTT.

This clonotype has more than one count but fewer than ten. As DNA, the CDR3 is TGTGCCAGCAGAGTAGGGGCGACAGATGGCAATGAGCAGTTCTTC. It encodes CASRVGATDGNEQFF. V gene TRBV28 combines with J gene TRBJ2-1; the D gene is possibly TRBD1 (5 bases). Germline V gives CDR1 MDHEN, CDR2 SYDVKM. The CDR3 covers 15 residues. V lost 6 bases to trimming and J lost 6 bases, with 18 bases between them.

The V gene is TRBV20-1, the J gene TRBJ2-1, with 16 nucleotides matching TRBD2. Germline trimming cut 2 bases from V and 12 bases from J; bases unmatched to any gene: 13. CDR1 and CDR2 (germline): DFQATT, SNEGSKA (reference sequence). CDR3 length equals 17 residues. The DNA of the CDR3 is TGCAGTGCTAGACCCTCGGTCGGGGGACTAGCGGGAGGGCGGCAGTTCTTC. It specifies CSARPSVGGLAGGRQFF.

This rearrangement joins TRBV7-9 to TRBJ2-5, with 15 bases matching TRBD2. The ends lost 4 bases at V and 1 base at J; junction bases unmatched: 4. This CDR3 region has 17 residues. Germline CDR1 is SEHNR and CDR2 is FQNEAQ (reference sequence). The CDR3, as DNA: TGTGCCAGCAGCTCCGGGACTAGCGGGAGGACCCAAGAGACCCAGTACTTC. This encodes CASSSGTSGRTQETQYF.

Only a few counts were recorded for this clonotype. V and J are TRBV19 and TRBJ2-2; 7 nucleotides line up with TRBD1. After removal of 6 bases from V and 2 bases from J, the junction contained 9 bases not matched to a gene. Germline values: CDR1 LNHDA, CDR2 SQIVND (reference sequence). The CDR3 is 16 amino acids. CDR3 protein: CASRRQGGVNTGELFF. As DNA, the CDR3 is TGTGCCAGTAGGCGACAGGGTGGGGTAAACACCGGGGAGCTGTTTTTT. The whole variable domain, filled in from reference TRBV19 and TRBJ2-2, reads DGGITQSPKYLFRKEGQNVTLSCEQNLNHDAMYWYRQDPGQGLRLIYYSQIVNDFQKGDIAEGYSVSREKKESFPLTVTSAQKNPTAFYLCASRRQGGVNTGELFFGEGSRLTVL.

This clonotype was observed a few times. The CDR3 DNA reads TGTGCTAGTGTTCCTAGCGGGAGTGGGACTGAGCAGTTCTTC. It specifies CASVPSGSGTEQFF. The rearrangement uses TRBV12-5 and TRBJ2-1; TRBD2 aligns across 10 bases. The V gene's germline CDR1 is LGHNT and CDR2 FRNRAP. This CDR3 is 14 amino acids long. J lost 9 bases, V lost 7 bases, and 9 bases had no gene match.

This clonotype was counted many times. This chain connects TRBV12-3 or TRBV12-4 to TRBJ2-3; D may be TRBD2 (5 bases). Trimming pared 3 bases from V and 1 base from J, leaving 5 bases between. The CDR3 sequence is 13 residues long. CDR3 coding DNA: TGTGCCAGCAGTTTTAGCGGCACAGATACGCAGTATTTT. It yields the protein CASSFSGTDTQYF.